The following is a T cell receptor (beta chain) sequence with its context. Its antigen remains unknown. This specimen comes from a study of shared clonotypes between healthy human individuals. Study-level background: Three plates each covered CD4 naive and memory; CD8 naive two, CD8 memory one.

Sequencing was performed with immunoSEQ multiplex PCR; in TCRdb, only in-frame clones are kept and a portion is missing. The sample includes a few million clones, under 95% seen only once; the top ten take 0.37%. Trimming left V 2 bases short and J 1 base short, with 12 bases between. The CDR3 is 15 residues long. The germline V gene encodes CDR1 SEHNR and CDR2 FQNEAQ (reference sequence). Findings and limits, study-wide: Memory subsets had estimated richness that was generally smaller than that of naive subsets.

This clonotype was obtained from a man younger than 35 in good health. Some clones in this sample may be carry-over from other donors' samples. The J gene is TRBJ2-7, the V gene TRBV7-9; weak D call: TRBD1 (6 bases). The sequenced sample consisted of naive CD4+ T cells from PBMCs. Subset noted: CD45RA+ positively selected. CDR3 loop: CASSLQTGGSYEQYF. The CDR3 DNA sequence: TGTGCCAGCAGCTTACAGACAGGAGGTTCCTACGAGCAGTACTTC.